The 8 T cell receptor beta chains below all came from one sample that was sequenced in a study of Japanese encephalitis immunity and Zika vaccine responses. TCRdb re-called the 5' RACE reads with MiXCR, one entry per CDR3 protein. The sample records roughly 600 distinct CDR3 sequences, approximately 3.8% being singletons. CFSE-labeled PBMCs were cultured approximately six days with peptide pools, each at 0.75 to 1 ug/mL. Unfixed live CD56-CD19-CD16-CD3+CD4+ CFSE-low cells were sorted as proliferating CD4 T cells. Sequences were derived from antigen-activated CD4+ T cells from blood, cultured, sampled during a Zika inactivated vaccine study. The receptors stem from an adult woman who received an inactivated Zika virus vaccine.

This clonotype is labeled large. The chain links TRBV19 to TRBJ1-2; TRBD1 aligns across 9 bases. With V trimmed by 4 bases and J by 5 bases, 5 bases remained unmatched. Germline values: CDR1 LNHDA, CDR2 SQIVND (reference sequence). This CDR3 contains 14 residues. The CDR3 sequence is CASSTWDREYGYTF. The CDR3 bases are TGTGCCAGTAGTACCTGGGACAGGGAGTATGGCTACACCTTC.

In its sample, this clonotype is medium-sized. The V gene is TRBV28, the J gene TRBJ1-1; 7 nucleotides match TRBD1. V gave up 6 bases and J gave up 5 bases; unmatched junction bases: 6. CDR1 is MDHEN and CDR2 is SYDVKM in the germline V gene. This CDR3 region has 13 residues. The CDR3 sequence: CASSSGGVTEAFF. The CDR3 DNA is TGTGCCAGCAGCTCAGGGGGGGTTACTGAAGCTTTCTTT.

This clonotype is medium-sized in the sample. This chain uses TRBV6-5 with TRBJ2-7, with D unclear. The CDR3 is 16 residues long. CDR1 is MNHEY, CDR2 SVGAGI, per germline. V was trimmed by 2 bases and J by 6 bases, leaving 20 bases between them. In DNA form, the CDR3 reads TGTGCCAGCAGTTACGCCCTTGGCCATACCCTCTCCGAGCAGTACTTC. Translation gives CASSYALGHTLSEQYF.

There are a few counts of this clonotype. The junction differs from germline at one of its ends, possibly a read error. J is TRBJ2-2 and V is TRBV10-3, with D perhaps being TRBD1 or TRBD2 (5 bases each). CDR3 length equals 15 residues. Germline-derived CDR1 and CDR2 are ENHRY and SYGVKD. The CDR3 nucleotides read TGTGCCATCAGTTTAAGACAGCAGAACACCGGGGAGCTGTCTTTT. It codes for CAISLRQQNTGELSF.

By sample fraction, this clonotype is large (0.1 to 1%). V usage is TRBV5-5 and J usage is TRBJ2-3; perhaps TRBD1 as D (6 bases). V dropped 4 bases and J dropped 6 bases, with 15 bases sitting between them. From germline, CDR1 is SGHKS and CDR2 YYEKEE (reference sequence). CDR3 length: 14 amino acids. CDR3 in amino acids: CASSRTGFGDTQYF. In DNA, the CDR3 is TGTGCCAGCAGCCGAACAGGGTTCGGGGATACGCAGTATTTT.

This chain uses TRBV29-1 with TRBJ2-3; no firm D call. Germline V gene lookup returns CDR1 SQVTM and CDR2 ANQGSEA. The CDR3 covers 13 residues. V lost 1 base and J lost 3, with 8 bases in between. The CDR3 region is CSVEAPETDTQYF. The CDR3 DNA reads TGCAGCGTTGAAGCTCCAGAGACAGATACGCAGTATTTT.

Judged by abundance, this clonotype is medium-sized. The V and J genes are TRBV27 and TRBJ1-6, with D maybe TRBD1 (6 bases). Looked up from germline, CDR1 is MNHEY and CDR2 is SMNVEV (reference sequence). The V end lost 3 bases, the J end lost 2 bases, and 14 bases lay between the germline ends. CDR3 length: 17 amino acids. The CDR3 loop is CASSFKGGRTYNSPLHF. The CDR3 DNA reads as TGTGCCAGCAGTTTCAAAGGGGGTAGGACCTATAATTCACCCCTCCACTTT.

This clonotype is medium-sized in the sample. The V and J genes are TRBV4-1 and TRBJ1-2; D possibly corresponds to TRBD1 (5 bases). V was cut by 4 bases and J by 1 base, with 19 bases left in between. This CDR3 is 17 amino acids long. Germline V gene lookup returns CDR1 MGHRA and CDR2 YSYEKL. The CDR3 DNA sequence: TGCGCCAGCAGCCCCGGGGCTGGGGCGGAATTTAACTATGGCTACACCTTC. Its translation is CASSPGAGAEFNYGYTF.